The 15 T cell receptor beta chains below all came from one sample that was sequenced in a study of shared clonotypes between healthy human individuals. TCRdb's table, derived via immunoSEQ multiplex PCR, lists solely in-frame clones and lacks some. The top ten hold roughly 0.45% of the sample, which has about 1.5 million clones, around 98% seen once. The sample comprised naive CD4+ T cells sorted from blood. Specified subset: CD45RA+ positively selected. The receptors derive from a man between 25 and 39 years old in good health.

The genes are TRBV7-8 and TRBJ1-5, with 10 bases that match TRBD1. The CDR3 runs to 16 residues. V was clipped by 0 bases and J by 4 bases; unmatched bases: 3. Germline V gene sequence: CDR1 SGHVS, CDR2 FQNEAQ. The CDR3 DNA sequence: TGTGCCAGCAGCTTAGCAGACAGGGGGCTGAATCAGCCCCAGCATTTT. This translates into CASSLADRGLNQPQHF.

The CDR3, as DNA: TGTGCCAGCAGTTTATATGGCAGGGGTTATAGCAATCAGCCCCAGCATTTT. Translated, it gives CASSLYGRGYSNQPQHF. The chain is built from TRBV28 and TRBJ1-5, with D maybe TRBD1 (6 bases). Looked up from germline, CDR1 is MDHEN and CDR2 is SYDVKM. V was shortened by 1 base and J by 0 bases, with 13 bases between the two germline ends. This CDR3 is 17 amino acids long.

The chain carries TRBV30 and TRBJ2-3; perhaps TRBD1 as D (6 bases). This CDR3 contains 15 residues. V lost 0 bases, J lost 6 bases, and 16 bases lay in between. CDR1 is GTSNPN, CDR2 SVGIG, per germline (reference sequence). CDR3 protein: CAWSVLQGPRDTQYF. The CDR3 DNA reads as TGTGCCTGGAGTGTTTTACAGGGACCTCGGGATACGCAGTATTTT.

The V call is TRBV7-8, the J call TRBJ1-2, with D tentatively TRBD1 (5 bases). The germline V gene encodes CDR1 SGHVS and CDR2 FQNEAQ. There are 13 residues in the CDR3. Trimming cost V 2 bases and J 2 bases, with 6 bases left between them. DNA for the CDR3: TGTGCCAGCAGCTTACGACAGAACTATGGCTACACCTTC. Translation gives CASSLRQNYGYTF.

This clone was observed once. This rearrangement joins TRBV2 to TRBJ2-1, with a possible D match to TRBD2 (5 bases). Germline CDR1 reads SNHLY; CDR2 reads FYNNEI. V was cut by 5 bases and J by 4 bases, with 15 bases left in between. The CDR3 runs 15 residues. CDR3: CASSREGVAYNEQFF. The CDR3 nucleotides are TGTGCCAGCAGTCGCGAGGGAGTGGCTTACAATGAGCAGTTCTTC.

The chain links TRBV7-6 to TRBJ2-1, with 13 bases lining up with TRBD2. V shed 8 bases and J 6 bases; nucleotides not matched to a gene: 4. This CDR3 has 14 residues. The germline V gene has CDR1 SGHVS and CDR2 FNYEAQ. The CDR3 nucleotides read TGTGCCAGCGGACTAGCGGGAGCCGGCAATGAGCAGTTCTTC. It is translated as CASGLAGAGNEQFF.

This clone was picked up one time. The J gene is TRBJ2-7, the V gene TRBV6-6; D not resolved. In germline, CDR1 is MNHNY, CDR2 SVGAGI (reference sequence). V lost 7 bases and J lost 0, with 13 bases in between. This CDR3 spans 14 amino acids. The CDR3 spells CASTGWSSSYEQYF. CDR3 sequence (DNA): TGTGCCAGCACAGGTTGGAGCTCCTCCTACGAGCAGTACTTC.

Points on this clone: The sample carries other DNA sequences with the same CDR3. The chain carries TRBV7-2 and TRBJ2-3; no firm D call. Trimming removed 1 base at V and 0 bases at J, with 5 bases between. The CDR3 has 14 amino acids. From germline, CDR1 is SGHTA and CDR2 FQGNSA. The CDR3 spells CASSLDGSTDTQYF. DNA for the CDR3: TGTGCCAGCAGCTTAGACGGGAGCACAGATACGCAGTATTTT. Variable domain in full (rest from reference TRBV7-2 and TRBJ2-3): GAGVSQSPSNKVTEKGKDVELRCDPISGHTALYWYRQSLGQGLEFLIYFQGNSAPDKSGLPSDRFSAERTGGSVSTLTIQRTQQEDSAVYLCASSLDGSTDTQYFGPGTRLTVL.

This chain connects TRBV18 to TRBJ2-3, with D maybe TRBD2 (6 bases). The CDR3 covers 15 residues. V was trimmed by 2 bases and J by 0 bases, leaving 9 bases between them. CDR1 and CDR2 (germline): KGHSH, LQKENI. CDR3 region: CASSPITSSTDTQYF. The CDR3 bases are TGTGCCAGCTCACCAATAACTAGCAGCACAGATACGCAGTATTTT.

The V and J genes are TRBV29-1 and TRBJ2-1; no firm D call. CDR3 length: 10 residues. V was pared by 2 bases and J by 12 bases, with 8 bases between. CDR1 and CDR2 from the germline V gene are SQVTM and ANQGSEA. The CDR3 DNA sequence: TGCAGCGTTGAAAATGTGGGGCAGTTCTTC. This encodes CSVENVGQFF.

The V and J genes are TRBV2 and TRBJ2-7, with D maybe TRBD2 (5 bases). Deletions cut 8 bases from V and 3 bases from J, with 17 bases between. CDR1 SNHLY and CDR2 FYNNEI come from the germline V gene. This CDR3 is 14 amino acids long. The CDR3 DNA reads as TGTGCCAGCTCCCCGGTAATGGCGGGCTACGAGCAGTACTTC. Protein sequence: CASSPVMAGYEQYF.

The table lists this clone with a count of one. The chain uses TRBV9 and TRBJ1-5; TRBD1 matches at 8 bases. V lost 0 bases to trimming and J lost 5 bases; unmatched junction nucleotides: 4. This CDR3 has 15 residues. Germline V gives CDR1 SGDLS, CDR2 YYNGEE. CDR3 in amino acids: CASSVGPGGDQPQHF. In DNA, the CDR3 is TGTGCCAGCAGCGTAGGGCCAGGGGGCGATCAGCCCCAGCATTTT.

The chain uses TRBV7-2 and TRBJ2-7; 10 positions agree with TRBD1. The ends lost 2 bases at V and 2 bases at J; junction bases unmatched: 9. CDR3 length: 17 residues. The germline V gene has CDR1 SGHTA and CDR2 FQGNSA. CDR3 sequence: CASSLIPAGTGAYEQYF. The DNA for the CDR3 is TGTGCCAGCAGCTTAATCCCCGCCGGGACAGGGGCCTACGAGCAGTACTTC.

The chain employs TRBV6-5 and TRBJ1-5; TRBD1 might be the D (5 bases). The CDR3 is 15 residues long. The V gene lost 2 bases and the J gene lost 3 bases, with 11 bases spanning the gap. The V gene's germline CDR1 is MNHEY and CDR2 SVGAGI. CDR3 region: CASSYGGDNNQPQHF. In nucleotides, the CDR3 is TGTGCCAGCAGTTACGGGGGGGATAACAATCAGCCCCAGCATTTT.

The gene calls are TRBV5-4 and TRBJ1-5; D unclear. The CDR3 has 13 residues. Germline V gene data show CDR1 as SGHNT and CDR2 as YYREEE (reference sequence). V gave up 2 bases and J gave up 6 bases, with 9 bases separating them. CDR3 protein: CASSFGGSQPQHF. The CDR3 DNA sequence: TGTGCCAGCAGCTTCGGCGGAAGTCAGCCCCAGCATTTT.